These T cell receptor beta chains were read from a single sample in a study of PD-1 blockade in classical Hodgkin lymphoma. TCRdb's copy holds only in-frame clones and misses some; the assay was immunoSEQ multiplex PCR. The table includes tens of thousands of clones, 90% detected once. The starting material was peripheral blood mononuclear cells (PBMCs), obtained before the fourth cycle of nivolumab. The receptors were sampled from a human donor with classical Hodgkin lymphoma. Each CDR3 is given with its conserved first and last residue. D genes are given only for firm matches. Not all rows give a size; the values are once, few, many and, for expanded clones, a class.

clone size	D gene	J gene	V gene	CDR3 protein	CDR3 DNA
-	-	TRBJ1-1	TRBV4-2	CASSQPPFDRFNTEAFF	TGTGCCAGCAGCCAACCCCCTTTCGACAGATTTAACACTGAAGCTTTCTTT
-	TRBD2	TRBJ2-7	TRBV18	CASSLDGGVLYEQYF	TGTGCCAGCTCACTGGACGGGGGGGTTTTGTACGAGCAGTACTTC
-	-	TRBJ1-6	TRBV7-2	CASRLAGASNSPLHF	TGTGCCAGCCGCTTGGCGGGGGCGTCTAATTCACCCCTCCACTTT
-	-	TRBJ1-2	TRBV6-1	CASSEGGGAAYGYTF	TGTGCCAGCAGTGAAGGCGGAGGAGCGGCTTATGGCTACACCTTC
-	-	TRBJ1-6	TRBV2	CASSGPPTINSPLHF	TGTGCCAGCAGTGGTCCGCCGACTATAAATTCACCCCTCCACTTT
-	-	TRBJ1-6	TRBV6-5	CASSDRAPYNSPLHF	TGTGCCAGCAGCGACCGGGCACCATATAATTCACCCCTCCACTTT
-	-	TRBJ2-7	TRBV14	CASSQGGRTEQYF	TGTGCCAGCAGCCAAGGTGGCAGGACCGAGCAGTACTTC
many	TRBD2	TRBJ2-3	TRBV4-3	CASSQGGSGGDTQYF	TGCGCCAGCAGCCAAGGGGGTAGCGGGGGAGATACGCAGTATTTT
-	-	TRBJ2-7	TRBV7-9	CASSDGTYEQYF	TGTGCCAGCAGCGATGGAACCTACGAGCAGTACTTC
few	TRBD1	TRBJ1-6	TRBV27	CASREGDRVSPLHF	TGTGCCAGCAGGGAGGGGGACAGGGTGTCACCCCTCCACTTT
-	-	TRBJ2-1	TRBV7-3	CASSLIVGVGTNEQFF	TGTGCCAGCAGCTTAATAGTAGGTGTGGGGACCAATGAGCAGTTCTTC
-	-	TRBJ2-3	TRBV4-3	CASSQDDLDTLFIHF	TGCGCCAGCAGCCAAGATGATCTAGACACCCTTTTCATCCATTTT
-	-	TRBJ1-4	TRBV4-3	CASSQDLTGNEKLFF	TGCGCCAGCAGCCAAGATCTTACAGGGAATGAAAAACTGTTTTTT
-	-	TRBJ2-2	TRBV5-1	CASSLGAFTANTGELFF	TGCGCCAGCAGCTTGGGAGCGTTTACCGCGAACACCGGGGAGCTGTTTTTT
-	-	TRBJ2-1	TRBV19	CASTPGRKTYNEQFF	TGTGCCAGTACCCCGGGACGGAAGACCTACAATGAGCAGTTCTTC
-	TRBD2	TRBJ2-1	TRBV5-1	CASGLAGHYNEQFF	TGCGCCAGCGGACTAGCGGGACACTACAATGAGCAGTTCTTC
-	TRBD1	TRBJ2-3	TRBV15	CATSRRPTGAGTDTQYF	TGTGCCACCAGCAGAAGACCTACAGGGGCAGGGACAGATACGCAGTATTTT
once	TRBD1	TRBJ2-7	TRBV11-2	CASSSRWQGAGEQYF	TGTGCCAGCAGCTCCCGGTGGCAGGGGGCGGGGGAGCAGTACTTC
few	-	TRBJ2-2	TRBV25-1	CASSVEYGTGELFF	TGTGCCAGCAGTGTTGAATACGGCACCGGGGAGCTGTTTTTT
-	-	TRBJ1-5	TRBV30	CAWSVVGNQPQHF	TGTGCCTGGAGTGTTGTCGGCAATCAGCCCCAGCATTTT
-	-	TRBJ1-3	TRBV6-1	CASTYDTIYF	TGTGCCAGCACCTACGACACCATATATTTT
-	-	TRBJ1-4	TRBV6-1	CASTMINEKLFF	TGTGCCAGCACCATGATTAATGAAAAACTGTTTTTT
-	-	TRBJ1-6	TRBV19	CASSMGLPSSYNSPLHF	TGTGCCAGTAGTATGGGACTTCCGAGCTCCTATAATTCACCCCTCCACTTT
-	TRBD2	TRBJ2-1	TRBV2	CASSPRTSGNNEQFF	TGTGCCAGCAGCCCCCGGACTAGCGGGAATAATGAGCAGTTCTTC
-	-	TRBJ2-3	TRBV29-1	CSVDTTDTQYF	TGCAGCGTTGACACCACAGATACGCAGTATTTT
-	-	TRBJ2-7	TRBV7-2	CASRSLIFGGAEQYF	TGTGCCAGCAGGAGCCTCATCTTTGGTGGGGCCGAGCAGTACTTC
-	-	TRBJ1-1	TRBV2	CASSGMNTEAFF	TGTGCCAGCAGTGGAATGAACACTGAAGCTTTCTTT
-	TRBD2	TRBJ2-1	TRBV5-1	CASSAGLAFYNEQFF	TGCGCCAGCAGCGCAGGACTAGCGTTCTACAATGAGCAGTTCTTC
-	-	TRBJ1-2	TRBV14	CASSQGPLMSGNYGYTF	TGTGCCAGCAGCCAAGGCCCACTTATGTCGGGGAACTATGGCTACACCTTC
-	TRBD2	TRBJ2-5	TRBV7-9	CASRLTGGVVETQYF	TGTGCCAGCAGACTCACCGGGGGGGTGGTGGAGACCCAGTACTTC